Following are 20 T cell receptor beta chains from one sample sequenced in a study of cytomegalovirus exposure and HLA in healthy donors. Both 60 Vbeta primers and 13 Jbeta primers went into the PCR. Profiled with immunoSEQ multiplex PCR; TCRdb holds only in-frame clones, not every one. The sample has around 78,000 clones, 72% seen once. The sample was PBMCs. Receptors were obtained from a woman between 35 and 50 years old in good health and CMV-seropositive.

This clone was recorded a few times. This sequence joins TRBV5-6 and TRBJ2-5; TRBD1 aligns across 8 bases. Germline V gives CDR1 SGHDT, CDR2 YYEEEE. After removal of 5 bases from V and 1 base from J, the junction contained 10 bases not matched to a gene. The CDR3 is 16 residues long. For the CDR3, the DNA is TGTGCCAGCAGACTATCCAGGGGGCCACGCCAAGAGACCCAGTACTTC. Translation: CASRLSRGPRQETQYF.

J is TRBJ1-2 and V is TRBV5-1; the D gene is possibly TRBD1 (5 bases). The CDR3 length is 15 residues. V lost 7 bases and J 7 bases, leaving 23 bases between the germline ends. Germline assignment: CDR1 SGHRS and CDR2 YFSETQ. The CDR3 DNA reads as TGCGCCAGCCAGACCCGATTGGCGAGGGGAGGTGGCTACACCTTC. Amino acid sequence: CASQTRLARGGGYTF.

This clone was counted only a few times. The chain couples TRBV27 to TRBJ2-7, with TRBD1 identical over 7 bases. Germline CDR1 and CDR2: MNHEY and SMNVEV (reference sequence). CDR3 size: 17 residues. Unmatched junction bases numbered 13, after V lost 2 bases and J lost 3 bases. The CDR3 reads CASSLAFNPGQNYEQYF. As DNA, the CDR3 is TGTGCCAGCAGTTTAGCCTTCAATCCGGGACAGAACTACGAGCAGTACTTC.

The J gene is TRBJ1-5, the V gene TRBV4-1; 7 bases line up with TRBD1. The CDR3 contains 14 residues. The V segment lost 3 bases and the J segment 4 bases; nucleotides outside the gene matches: 3. The germline gives CDR1 MGHRA, CDR2 YSYEKL. The CDR3, as DNA: TGCGCCAGCAGCCACGCAGGGGGGAATCAGCCCCAGCATTTT. Translated, it gives CASSHAGGNQPQHF.

The chain links TRBV7-2 to TRBJ2-3, with 10 bases matching TRBD2. In germline, CDR1 is SGHTA, CDR2 FQGNSA. Trimming at V came to 4 bases and at J to 3 bases, leaving 7 bases not matched to a gene. The length of the CDR3 is 16 residues. The DNA for the CDR3 is TGTGCCAGCAGCTCAGATAGCGGGGGGAGGACAGATACGCAGTATTTT. Encoded protein: CASSSDSGGRTDTQYF.

The chain is built from TRBV30 and TRBJ2-5; D not certain. This CDR3 spans 13 amino acids. The germline CDR1 and CDR2 sequences are GTSNPN and SVGIG (reference sequence). The V gene lost 0 bases and the J gene lost 3 bases, with 8 bases spanning the gap. CDR3 in amino acids: CAWSVNSKETQYF. CDR3 DNA sequence: TGTGCCTGGAGTGTAAACAGCAAAGAGACCCAGTACTTC.

The rearrangement uses TRBV30 and TRBJ2-2, with TRBD2 matching over 9 bases. V dropped 2 bases and J dropped 8; count of bases not matched to a gene: 6. The CDR3 contains 14 residues. Germline CDR1 and CDR2: GTSNPN and SVGIG (reference sequence). CDR3 sequence (DNA): TGTGCCTGGAGTTTAGCGGGAGCGACGGGGGAGCTGTTTTTT. Amino acid sequence: CAWSLAGATGELFF.

This chain uses TRBV5-1 with TRBJ2-5; D perhaps matches TRBD1 (5 bases). V shed 7 bases and J shed 3 bases, with 7 bases lying between them. CDR1 is SGHRS, CDR2 YFSETQ, per germline. The length of the CDR3 is 11 residues. The CDR3 sequence is CASRREETQYF. CDR3 nucleotides: TGCGCCAGCCGCAGGGAAGAGACCCAGTACTTC.

There are a few counts of this clone. V usage is TRBV6-5 and J usage is TRBJ1-3; perhaps TRBD1 as D (6 bases). Looked up from germline, CDR1 is MNHEY and CDR2 is SVGAGI. V was shortened by 6 bases and J by 0 bases, with 12 bases between the two germline ends. The CDR3 runs 15 residues. Here the CDR3 reads CASSSDRYSGNTIYF. The CDR3 DNA reads TGTGCCAGCAGCTCGGACAGATACTCTGGAAACACCATATATTTT.

V is TRBV7-8 and J is TRBJ1-1; D is undetermined. The germline gives CDR1 SGHVS, CDR2 FQNEAQ. This CDR3 has 15 amino acids. Trimming left V 2 bases short and J 1 base short, with 11 bases between. CDR3 in amino acids: CASSLPAVENTEAFF. The CDR3 DNA is TGTGCCAGCAGCTTACCCGCGGTAGAGAACACTGAAGCTTTCTTT.

The V and J genes are TRBV5-1 and TRBJ2-5; TRBD1 matches at 7 bases. This CDR3 is 15 amino acids long. Germline CDR1 reads SGHRS; CDR2 reads YFSETQ. Trimming at V came to 4 bases and at J to 1 base, leaving 7 bases not matched to a gene. The chain's CDR3 is CASSPVWTGQETQYF. The DNA of the CDR3 is TGCGCCAGCAGCCCGGTATGGACAGGCCAAGAGACCCAGTACTTC. Filled out from reference TRBV5-1 and TRBJ2-5, the complete variable domain reads KAGVTQTPRYLIKTRGQQVTLSCSPISGHRSVSWYQQTPGQGLQFLFEYFSETQRNKGNFPGRFSGRQFSNSRSEMNVSTLELGDSALYLCASSPVWTGQETQYFGPGTRLLVL.

The V gene is TRBV5-1, the J gene TRBJ1-6; 7 bases align to TRBD1. This CDR3 region has 15 residues. Trimming cost V 0 bases and J 10 bases; bases outside gene matches: 7. Germline V lookup: CDR1 SGHRS, CDR2 YFSETQ. The DNA of the CDR3 is TGCGCCAGCAGCTTGGGGGACAGTTTCAAATCACCCCTCCACTTT. This gives the protein CASSLGDSFKSPLHF.

J is TRBJ2-1 and V is TRBV29-1; TRBD2 aligns across 14 bases. CDR3 length: 14 residues. Germline values: CDR1 SQVTM, CDR2 ANQGSEA. Trimming removed 5 bases from V and 8 bases from J; junction bases left unmatched: 5. As DNA, the CDR3 is TGCAGCGTTCGCGGACTAGCGGGAGGAGATGAGCAGTTCTTC. It is translated as CSVRGLAGGDEQFF.

V and J are TRBV28 and TRBJ1-4, with TRBD1 identical over 7 bases. CDR1 is MDHEN and CDR2 is SYDVKM in the germline V gene. The ends lost 6 bases at V and 4 bases at J; junction bases unmatched: 8. The length of the CDR3 is 15 residues. DNA of the CDR3: TGTGCCAGCAGCCCCGCGACAGGGATTAATGAAAAACTGTTTTTT. Translation: CASSPATGINEKLFF.

This clone was recorded a few times. The chain combines TRBV7-3 with TRBJ1-1; no firm D call. The germline V gene encodes CDR1 SGHTA and CDR2 FQGTGA. The CDR3 has 14 amino acids. Trimming removed 8 bases from V and 1 base from J, with 14 bases in between. In nucleotides, the CDR3 is TGTGCCAGCCGCTCACGATCGGGGAACACTGAAGCTTTCTTT. Protein: CASRSRSGNTEAFF.

This clone was recorded once. This chain links TRBV6-5 with TRBJ2-5; 10 bases map to TRBD2. The DNA end favors TRBJ2-7, so the J call may be wrong. This CDR3 spans 13 amino acids. Germline assignment: CDR1 MNHEY and CDR2 SVGAGI. The CDR3 spells CASSSGRAYEQYF. The CDR3, as DNA: TGTGCCAGCAGTAGCGGGAGGGCCTACGAGCAGTACTTC.

This clone was observed a few times. This chain joins TRBV18 and TRBJ2-1; 8 positions match TRBD2. Germline-derived CDR1 and CDR2 are KGHSH and LQKENI. Trimming at V came to 3 bases and at J to 4 bases, leaving 5 bases not matched to a gene. This CDR3 is 15 amino acids long. The CDR3 protein is CASSPGLAGYNEQFF. As DNA, the CDR3 is TGTGCCAGCTCACCTGGTTTAGCGGGGTACAATGAGCAGTTCTTC.

V usage is TRBV6-1 and J usage is TRBJ2-3; TRBD1 agrees at 8 bases. The CDR3 loop spans 15 amino acids. The trim removed 7 bases at V and 1 base at J, leaving 7 bases unmatched. Germline CDR1 is MNHNS and CDR2 is SASEGT. This CDR3 reads CASTLTGARTDTQYF. As DNA, the CDR3 is TGTGCCAGCACTTTGACAGGGGCTCGCACAGATACGCAGTATTTT.

This clone was seen only once. This chain joins TRBV7-9 and TRBJ1-6; D not resolved. The CDR3 extends over 14 amino acids. Germline lookup yields CDR1 SEHNR and CDR2 FQNEAQ (reference sequence). Trimming cost V 5 bases and J 11 bases, with 16 bases left between them. CDR3 in amino acids: CASSPDIVGAPLHF. CDR3 bases: TGTGCCAGCAGCCCAGACATTGTTGGTGCACCCCTCCACTTT.

This clone was observed a few times. The chain links TRBV28 to TRBJ1-1, with D unresolved. The CDR3 has 13 residues. V shed 8 bases and J shed 2 bases, with 12 bases lying between them. Looked up from germline, CDR1 is MDHEN and CDR2 is SYDVKM. The CDR3 spells CASFSGPNTEAFF. In nucleotides, the CDR3 is TGTGCCAGCTTCTCTGGCCCTAACACTGAAGCTTTCTTT.